The subject of this entry is one T cell receptor beta chain. This sample stems from a study of CD8 T cells in ankylosing spondylitis. Germline CDR1 reads WSHSY; CDR2 reads SAAADI. V was pared by 3 bases and J by 1 base, with 14 bases of the junction left unmatched. The CDR3 runs 18 residues. Quantitative molecular-barcoded 5'-RACE generated the TCR beta libraries. TCRdb analysed the 5' RACE reads with MiXCR anew, one entry per CDR3 protein. Of roughly 180,000 distinct CDR3 sequences listed, more than 9% are singletons. Sequenced: blood, either unsorted or a sorted T cell fraction (not recorded which). The receptor's source is a male donor with ankylosing spondylitis or in good health (not recorded which). The chain combines TRBV10-2 with TRBJ1-1; 7 nucleotides agree with TRBD1. CDR3 residues: CASSDIGRGNNWNTEAFF. CDR3 in DNA: TGCGCCAGCAGTGATATAGGCAGGGGGAATAATTGGAACACTGAAGCTTTCTTT.